The 28 T cell receptor beta chains reported below all come from one sample, sequenced in a study of T-cell memory formation after mild COVID-19. TCRdb independently ran MiXCR on the 5' RACE reads; one entry per CDR3 protein. The table shows about 290,000 distinct CDR3 sequences, with less than 20% occurring only once. Sequencing was done on a sample of PBMCs or a T cell subset sorted from them (not recorded which). These receptors were collected from a man younger than 35 who had mild COVID-19 (a few samples of this study predate the infection). Cell type and time point are not known.

This rearrangement joins TRBV9 to TRBJ1-2; TRBD1 matches 7 bases. The CDR3 is 17 amino acids. CDR1 SGDLS and CDR2 YYNGEE come from the germline V gene. Trimming cost V 3 bases and J 1 base; bases outside gene matches: 12. The CDR3 sequence: CASSASIHRGSNYGYTF. The CDR3 DNA reads TGTGCCAGCAGCGCGTCGATCCACAGGGGAAGTAACTATGGCTACACCTTC. Drawing the rest from reference TRBV9 and TRBJ1-2, the complete variable domain is DSGVTQTPKHLITATGQRVTLRCSPRSGDLSVYWYQQSLDQGLQFLIQYYNGEERAKGNILERFSAQQFPDLHSELNLSSLELGDSALYFCASSASIHRGSNYGYTFGSGTRLTVV.

This chain connects TRBV7-6 to TRBJ1-3; perhaps TRBD1 as D (5 bases). V was shortened by 5 bases and J by 2 bases, with 13 bases between the two germline ends. The CDR3 sequence is 15 residues long. Per the germline V gene, CDR1 is SGHVS and CDR2 is FNYEAQ. The CDR3: CASSPGGGPGNTIYF. DNA for the CDR3: TGTGCCAGCAGCCCCGGGGGGGGACCTGGAAACACCATATATTTT.

CDR3 sequence: CASSSMGQGGSYEQYF. CDR3 coding DNA: TGTGCCAGCAGCTCTATGGGACAGGGAGGATCCTACGAGCAGTACTTC. The chain employs TRBV7-8 and TRBJ2-7; the match to TRBD1 covers 9 bases. The CDR3 covers 16 residues. V lost 4 bases to trimming and J lost 1 base; unmatched junction nucleotides: 8. Germline values: CDR1 SGHVS, CDR2 FQNEAQ.

The CDR3 is CASRLTPHTTEQYF. The CDR3 bases are TGCGCCAGCAGATTGACACCCCATACGACTGAGCAGTACTTC. The genes are TRBV5-1 and TRBJ2-7; D uncertain. The CDR3 is made up of 14 amino acids. Germline V gene sequence: CDR1 SGHRS, CDR2 YFSETQ. Trimming removed 5 bases from V and 7 bases from J, with 19 bases in between.

This clonotype showed up many times. The V call is TRBV12-3 or TRBV12-4, the J call TRBJ2-7, with D perhaps assigned TRBD1 or TRBD2 (6 bases each). The ends were cut back, 3 bases at V and 5 bases at J, with 11 bases in the middle. The CDR3 extends over 13 amino acids. CDR3 coding DNA: TGTGCCAGCAGTTTCTCCGGGGGCCACGAGCAGTACTTC. Translated, it gives CASSFSGGHEQYF.

The table lists this clonotype with many counts. This chain connects TRBV7-2 to TRBJ1-2; unclear D gene. CDR1 and CDR2 (germline): SGHTA, FQGNSA. The CDR3 has 13 amino acids. The V end lost 4 bases, the J end lost 7 bases, and 13 bases lay between the germline ends. CDR3 residues: CASSSRQLAGYTF. As DNA, the CDR3 is TGTGCCAGCAGCTCCCGACAACTTGCTGGCTACACCTTC.

The chain has TRBV6-6 and TRBJ2-3; weak D call: TRBD1 (5 bases). CDR1 MNHNY and CDR2 SVGAGI come from the germline V gene (reference sequence). This CDR3 is 12 amino acids long. The germline V and J ends were trimmed by 5 bases and 5 bases, with 8 bases remaining between them. The CDR3 nucleotides read TGTGCCAGCAGTAGGCAGGGAGATACGCAGTATTTT. Amino acid sequence: CASSRQGDTQYF.

This clonotype has at least ten counts. V gene TRBV7-9 combines with J gene TRBJ2-7, with a weak D call TRBD1 (6 bases). The CDR3 runs 13 residues. V was cut by 2 bases and J by 2 bases, with 7 bases left in between. Germline V lookup: CDR1 SEHNR, CDR2 FQNEAQ (reference sequence). This chain's CDR3 is CASSLQGPYEQYF. CDR3 coding DNA: TGTGCCAGCAGCTTACAGGGGCCCTACGAGCAGTACTTC.

The chain recombines TRBV4-2 with TRBJ2-1; no firm D call. The V end was cut by 0 bases, the J end by 12 bases, with 12 bases between. Germline V gives CDR1 LGHNA, CDR2 YNFKEQ. There are 13 residues in the CDR3. CDR3 coding DNA: TGTGCCAGCAGCCAAGATTCTTTAGACTTGCAGTTCTTC. Encoded protein: CASSQDSLDLQFF.

This clonotype was picked up a small number of times. J is TRBJ2-3 and V is TRBV7-2; 10 bases map to TRBD1. In germline, CDR1 is SGHTA, CDR2 FQGNSA. CDR3 length: 16 amino acids. The ends lost 4 bases at V and 6 bases at J; junction bases unmatched: 10. The CDR3 spells CASSSSRDRGRDTQYF. Written as DNA, the CDR3 is TGTGCCAGCAGCTCTTCCCGGGACAGGGGTCGTGATACGCAGTATTTT.

This clonotype was counted between two and nine times. The gene calls are TRBV19 and TRBJ1-1; TRBD1 aligns across 7 bases. This CDR3 is built from 16 residues. Germline V gene data show CDR1 as LNHDA and CDR2 as SQIVND (reference sequence). V shed 10 bases, J shed 1 base, and the junction held 15 bases outside the gene matches. The CDR3 nucleotides read TGTGCCACCAGGGCCTCTTCACAGGGGCGGAACACTGAAGCTTTCTTT. It translates to CATRASSQGRNTEAFF.

The chain is built from TRBV3-1 and TRBJ2-7, with D perhaps assigned TRBD1 or TRBD2 (5 bases each). V was cut by 4 bases and J by 0 bases, with 13 bases left in between. Germline V gene sequence: CDR1 LGHDT, CDR2 YNNKEL (reference sequence). The CDR3 has 15 amino acids. In DNA form, the CDR3 reads TGTGCCAGCAGCCCTCAATGGGGGAGCTCCTACGAGCAGTACTTC. This gives the protein CASSPQWGSSYEQYF.

V gene TRBV5-1 combines with J gene TRBJ2-3, with TRBD2 matching 7 bases. The CDR3 length is 16 residues. The germline gives CDR1 SGHRS, CDR2 YFSETQ. The ends lost 0 bases at V and 2 bases at J; junction bases unmatched: 6. CDR3 bases: TGCGCCAGCAGCTTGGGGGCTAGCGGAAACACAGATACGCAGTATTTT. It yields the protein CASSLGASGNTDTQYF.

The rearrangement uses TRBV12-3 or TRBV12-4 and TRBJ1-1, with D unresolved. V lost 7 bases, J lost 0 bases, and 12 bases lay in between. There are 14 residues in the CDR3. CDR3 sequence (DNA): TGTGCCAGCACTCTACCGGGCCTGAACACTGAAGCTTTCTTT. This translates into CASTLPGLNTEAFF.

In its sample, this clonotype was seen a few times. The V and J genes are TRBV6-5 and TRBJ1-1; D is uncertain. V gave up 10 bases and J gave up 0 bases, with 6 bases separating them. CDR3 length equals 11 residues. The germline V gene encodes CDR1 MNHEY and CDR2 SVGAGI. The CDR3 loop reads CATQLNTEAFF. CDR3 coding DNA: TGTGCCACCCAGTTGAACACTGAAGCTTTCTTT.

The chain has TRBV6-1 and TRBJ2-1, with 9 bases fitting TRBD2. The V and J ends lost 6 bases and 7 bases, in that order; junction bases with no gene match: 10. The CDR3 has 15 amino acids. Germline CDR1 and CDR2: MNHNS and SASEGT. CDR3 amino acids: CASRIGGGAGNEQFF. The CDR3 nucleotides are TGTGCCAGCAGGATCGGCGGGGGGGCCGGGAATGAGCAGTTCTTC.

This clonotype was recorded at least ten times. This chain links TRBV7-6 with TRBJ2-7; no clear D. V lost 1 base and J lost 3, with 7 bases in between. Germline CDR1 reads SGHVS; CDR2 reads FNYEAQ. The CDR3 extends over 13 amino acids. The CDR3 nucleotides read TGTGCCAGCAGCTTAGGCCAAGACTACGAGCAGTACTTC. This sequence encodes CASSLGQDYEQYF.

This chain links TRBV6-2 or TRBV6-3 with TRBJ1-2; TRBD1 is a possible D gene (5 bases). The CDR3 extends over 12 amino acids. Trimming removed 5 bases from V and 8 bases from J, with 12 bases in between. Germline values: CDR1 MNHEY, CDR2 SVGEGT. Here the CDR3 reads CASSRDDGGYTF. CDR3 bases: TGTGCCAGCAGTCGGGACGACGGAGGCTACACCTTC.

This clonotype showed up just a few times. The V gene is TRBV20-1, the J gene TRBJ1-2, with 7 bases fitting TRBD1. Unmatched junction bases numbered 1, after V lost 6 bases and J lost 0 bases. This CDR3 is built from 12 residues. Germline V gene lookup returns CDR1 DFQATT and CDR2 SNEGSKA (reference sequence). CDR3 sequence: CSAGTANYGYTF. The CDR3 DNA follows: TGCAGTGCAGGGACAGCTAACTATGGCTACACCTTC.

The V and J genes are TRBV9 and TRBJ2-3, with 12 bases matching TRBD1. Losses at the gene ends were 2 bases for V and 4 bases for J; bases not matched to a gene: 5. The CDR3 is 16 amino acids. The germline gives CDR1 SGDLS, CDR2 YYNGEE. CDR3 residues: CASSVSGTGGADTQYF. The CDR3 coding sequence is TGTGCCAGCAGCGTTTCCGGGACAGGGGGCGCAGATACGCAGTATTTT.

In DNA, the CDR3 is TGTGCCAGCAGTGAAACTAGCGGGGGGCGCTTTGAGCAGTTCTTC. The encoded protein is CASSETSGGRFEQFF. The chain uses TRBV6-4 and TRBJ2-1, with 12 positions matching TRBD2. Germline CDR1 MRHNA, CDR2 SNTAGT. The CDR3 has 15 residues. V lost 3 bases and J lost 9; bases outside the gene matches: 6.

The chain couples TRBV30 to TRBJ1-5; D gene unclear. The CDR3 covers 13 residues. V dropped 2 bases and J dropped 7 bases, with 12 bases sitting between them. The V gene's germline CDR1 is GTSNPN and CDR2 SVGIG (reference sequence). The CDR3 coding sequence is TGTGCCTGGAGTCGACAAAGGAGCCAGCCCCAGCATTTT. Protein: CAWSRQRSQPQHF.

The CDR3 loop is CSARTGSTDTQYF. CDR3 bases: TGCAGTGCGCGGACAGGGAGCACAGATACGCAGTATTTT. The V call is TRBV20-1, the J call TRBJ2-3; the match to TRBD1 covers 8 bases. With 6 bases clipped from V and 0 bases from J, the junction kept 2 bases outside the gene matches. CDR1 is DFQATT, CDR2 SNEGSKA, per germline (reference sequence). This CDR3 contains 13 residues.

The rearrangement joins TRBV6-5 to TRBJ2-3, with 16 bases matching TRBD2. This CDR3 has 19 residues. V trimming: 0 bases; J trimming: 0 bases; junction bases outside the gene matches: 3. The germline gives CDR1 MNHEY, CDR2 SVGAGI. CDR3 sequence (DNA): TGTGCCAGCAGTTACTCGGGACTAGCGGGGGGGTTGAGCACAGATACGCAGTATTTT. Protein sequence: CASSYSGLAGGLSTDTQYF.

This rearrangement joins TRBV20-1 to TRBJ2-5; possibly TRBD1 for D (5 bases). Between the trimmed V and J ends, which lost 1 base and 5 bases, there was a span of 11 bases. The CDR3 consists of 13 residues. Germline assignment: CDR1 DFQATT and CDR2 SNEGSKA (reference sequence). CDR3 DNA sequence: TGCAGTGCTAGAGTGCAGGGTCGTGAGACCCAGTACTTC. The encoded protein is CSARVQGRETQYF.

The V gene is TRBV29-1, the J gene TRBJ2-3; 7 bases are a match to TRBD1. The CDR3 consists of 15 residues. V lost 0 bases and J lost 7; bases outside the gene matches: 10. CDR1 and CDR2 (germline): SQVTM, ANQGSEA. CDR3 coding DNA: TGCAGCGTTGAAGATACAGGGGCGGTGGAAAATACGCAGTATTTT. This sequence encodes CSVEDTGAVENTQYF.

This clonotype came up many times. The chain couples TRBV12-3 or TRBV12-4 to TRBJ1-2; TRBD1 agrees at 10 bases. The CDR3 extends over 17 amino acids. V was pared by 5 bases and J by 4 bases, with 13 bases of the junction left unmatched. The CDR3 protein is CASSTDPVGQGTYGYTF. In nucleotides, the CDR3 is TGTGCCAGCAGTACCGATCCGGTGGGACAGGGGACCTATGGCTACACCTTC.

This clonotype was found many times. This chain links TRBV20-1 with TRBJ2-5; 12 positions match TRBD2. CDR1 is DFQATT and CDR2 is SNEGSKA in the germline V gene (reference sequence). The J segment lost 2 bases and the V segment lost 6 bases, leaving 4 bases of the junction unmatched. This CDR3 region has 14 residues. The CDR3 DNA reads TGCAGTGCCCAGACTAGCGGGGGACAAGAGACCCAGTACTTC. Encoded protein: CSAQTSGGQETQYF.